One sample yielded the 23 T cell receptor beta chains listed below, sequenced in a study of cytomegalovirus exposure and HLA in healthy donors. PCR was performed using 60 Vbeta and 13 Jbeta primers. The table came from immunoSEQ multiplex PCR; TCRdb's copy has only in-frame clones and leaves some out. The sample lists roughly 150,000 clones, roughly 75% occurring once. Input material: PBMCs. These receptors originate from a man aged 18-30 years in good health and CMV-seropositive.

The rearrangement links TRBV4-1 to TRBJ1-1; no definite D call. This CDR3 is built from 15 residues. Germline assignment: CDR1 MGHRA and CDR2 YSYEKL. The germline V and J ends were trimmed by 4 bases and 0 bases, with 12 bases remaining between them. The CDR3 DNA is TGCGCCAGCAGCCTCCTACAGTTCATGAACACTGAAGCTTTCTTT. This translates into CASSLLQFMNTEAFF.

CDR3 coding DNA: TGTGCCAGCAGTAACACCGGGACTAGAACCTACAATGAGCAGTTCTTC. Translated, it gives CASSNTGTRTYNEQFF. V and J are TRBV6-6 and TRBJ2-1, with 8 bases fitting TRBD2. V dropped 5 bases and J dropped 2; count of bases not matched to a gene: 8. The germline V gene has CDR1 MNHNY and CDR2 SVGAGI (reference sequence). This CDR3 spans 16 amino acids.

The rearrangement links TRBV5-1 to TRBJ2-5; 9 nucleotides align to TRBD2. CDR1 and CDR2 from the germline V gene are SGHRS and YFSETQ. CDR3 length equals 20 residues. The V segment lost 0 bases and the J segment 2 bases; nucleotides outside the gene matches: 17. In nucleotides, the CDR3 is TGCGCCAGCAGCTTGGGCACCTCGGGGCTACTAGCGGGCACTCAAGAGACCCAGTACTTC. This translates into CASSLGTSGLLAGTQETQYF. The whole variable domain, remainder taken from reference TRBV5-1 and TRBJ2-5, is KAGVTQTPRYLIKTRGQQVTLSCSPISGHRSVSWYQQTPGQGLQFLFEYFSETQRNKGNFPGRFSGRQFSNSRSEMNVSTLELGDSALYLCASSLGTSGLLAGTQETQYFGPGTRLLVL.

The rearrangement uses TRBV21-1 and TRBJ2-1; TRBD1, as called in the table, went unchecked against the DNA. TRBV21-1 is a listed pseudogene. The CDR3 is 18 amino acids. The CDR3 region is CASSNNLTGTGAYNEQFF. The CDR3 DNA is TGTGCCAGCAGCAACAATTTGACCGGGACAGGGGCCTACAATGAGCAGTTCTTC.

The gene calls are TRBV4-1 and TRBJ1-1; 8 bases agree with TRBD1. J gave up 1 base and V 2 bases, and 3 bases lay outside the gene matches. The CDR3 loop spans 15 amino acids. Germline V gene lookup returns CDR1 MGHRA and CDR2 YSYEKL. Here the CDR3 DNA reads TGCGCCAGCAGCCAAAAGGGGACAGGGAACACTGAAGCTTTCTTT. Protein sequence: CASSQKGTGNTEAFF.

This chain connects TRBV11-2 to TRBJ2-3; 7 nucleotides agree with TRBD2. Germline V CDR1 and CDR2: SGHAT, FQNNGV. Trimming at V came to 5 bases and at J to 2 bases, leaving 7 bases not matched to a gene. CDR3 length: 15 residues. The CDR3 protein is CASSPQLADTDTQYF. The CDR3 nucleotides read TGTGCCAGCAGCCCACAGCTAGCGGACACAGATACGCAGTATTTT.

The rearrangement uses TRBV27 and TRBJ1-3; D may be TRBD1 (5 bases). CDR1 is MNHEY, CDR2 SMNVEV, per germline (reference sequence). Trimming pared 2 bases from V and 3 bases from J, leaving 11 bases between. The CDR3 consists of 15 residues. The CDR3 sequence: CASSLQGGLGNTIYF. DNA for the CDR3: TGTGCCAGCAGTTTACAGGGAGGGCTTGGAAACACCATATATTTT.

V and J are TRBV2 and TRBJ2-1, with D tentatively TRBD2 (5 bases). Trimming removed 6 bases at V and 9 bases at J, with 15 bases between. Per germline, CDR1 SNHLY and CDR2 FYNNEI. CDR3 length equals 13 residues. CDR3 residues: CASRSDSAVEQFF. In DNA form, the CDR3 reads TGTGCCAGCAGATCTGATAGCGCCGTTGAGCAGTTCTTC.

The gene calls are TRBV16 and TRBJ1-2; possible D gene TRBD1, 5 bases. The germline CDR1 and CDR2 sequences are KGHSY and FQNENV. The CDR3 has 12 amino acids. The V gene lost 4 bases and the J gene lost 8 bases, with 11 bases spanning the gap. The CDR3 DNA reads as TGTGCCAGCAGCCTGAGGGGAGGGGGCTACACCTTC. Translation: CASSLRGGGYTF.

The chain couples TRBV19 to TRBJ2-1; 14 nucleotides align to TRBD2. The V and J ends lost 6 bases and 1 base, in that order; junction bases with no gene match: 5. Germline lookup yields CDR1 LNHDA and CDR2 SQIVND (reference sequence). This CDR3 is built from 17 residues. The CDR3 nucleotides read TGTGCCAGTAGCGGGACTAGCGGGAGATTGTCCTACAATGAGCAGTTCTTC. It translates to CASSGTSGRLSYNEQFF.

The table lists this clone with a few counts. The chain joins TRBV27 to TRBJ2-7, with 7 bases aligning to TRBD2. CDR3 size: 15 residues. Looked up from germline, CDR1 is MNHEY and CDR2 is SMNVEV (reference sequence). The trim removed 11 bases at V and 6 bases at J, leaving 19 bases unmatched. CDR3 residues: CAPKVRRLAWGEQYF. CDR3 DNA sequence: TGTGCCCCCAAAGTCCGCCGACTAGCTTGGGGCGAGCAGTACTTC.

The V gene is TRBV5-1, the J gene TRBJ1-6, with D perhaps TRBD1 (5 bases). V lost 3 bases, J lost 8 bases, and 12 bases lay in between. CDR1 is SGHRS, CDR2 YFSETQ, per germline. CDR3 length equals 14 residues. The CDR3 here is CASSSQGVDSPLHF. The CDR3 nucleotides are TGCGCCAGCAGCTCCCAGGGTGTTGATTCACCCCTCCACTTT.

This clone was detected a few times. The rearrangement joins TRBV2 to TRBJ1-1, with 8 bases that match TRBD1. From germline, CDR1 is SNHLY and CDR2 FYNNEI. V lost 6 bases and J lost 1; bases outside the gene matches: 4. CDR3 length: 14 residues. The chain's CDR3 is CASRAGTGNTEAFF. For the CDR3, the DNA is TGTGCCAGCAGAGCCGGGACAGGGAACACTGAAGCTTTCTTT.

The chain joins TRBV28 to TRBJ2-5, with D perhaps TRBD2 (6 bases). Trimming took off 7 bases at V and 2 bases at J, with 11 bases between the two ends. The CDR3 length is 13 residues. Germline lookup yields CDR1 MDHEN and CDR2 SYDVKM. The CDR3 is CASTEEGQETQYF. The CDR3 DNA is TGTGCCAGCACGGAGGAGGGTCAAGAGACCCAGTACTTC.

The rearrangement uses TRBV5-4 and TRBJ2-5; perhaps TRBD2 as D (6 bases). Germline V gives CDR1 SGHNT, CDR2 YYREEE (reference sequence). The V end lost 1 base, the J end lost 1 base, and 8 bases lay between the germline ends. The CDR3 covers 14 residues. The DNA of the CDR3 is TGTGCCAGCAGCTTGCCGGAGGGCCAAGAGACCCAGTACTTC. It specifies CASSLPEGQETQYF.

The CDR3, as DNA: TGTGCCAGCAGTTCGGGACAGGGCCTCCACGAGCAGTACTTC. It translates to CASSSGQGLHEQYF. V usage is TRBV27 and J usage is TRBJ2-7; 9 nucleotides line up with TRBD1. Germline assignment: CDR1 MNHEY and CDR2 SMNVEV (reference sequence). The CDR3 extends over 14 amino acids. The ends lost 4 bases at V and 5 bases at J; junction bases unmatched: 6.

The genes are TRBV5-6 and TRBJ1-1, with 7 bases aligning to TRBD1. V was pared by 6 bases and J by 4 bases, with 9 bases of the junction left unmatched. This CDR3 is 14 amino acids long. Germline assignment: CDR1 SGHDT and CDR2 YYEEEE. The CDR3 bases are TGTGCCAGCAAGATAGGGGGCGGTAGCACTGAAGCTTTCTTT. As protein: CASKIGGGSTEAFF. Combining the CDR3 with reference TRBV5-6 and TRBJ1-1 gives the whole variable domain DAGVTQSPTHLIKTRGQQVTLRCSPKSGHDTVSWYQQALGQGPQFIFQYYEEEERQRGNFPDRFSGHQFPNYSSELNVNALLLGDSALYLCASKIGGGSTEAFFGQGTRLTVV.

This sequence joins TRBV4-2 and TRBJ1-1; 7 bases are a match to TRBD1. After removal of 0 bases from V and 4 bases from J, the junction contained 2 bases not matched to a gene. CDR1 LGHNA and CDR2 YNFKEQ come from the germline V gene. CDR3 length equals 14 residues. The CDR3 coding sequence is TGTGCCAGCAGCCAAGACGCAGGGGGCACTGAAGCTTTCTTT. Encoded protein: CASSQDAGGTEAFF.

The chain employs TRBV28 and TRBJ2-5, with TRBD2 as a possible D gene (5 bases). V lost 3 bases and J 5 bases, leaving 13 bases between the germline ends. The germline CDR1 and CDR2 sequences are MDHEN and SYDVKM. The CDR3 totals 14 residues. CDR3 bases: TGTGCCAGCAGTTTTGGCGGGCCGCCGGAGACCCAGTACTTC. It yields the protein CASSFGGPPETQYF.

Turning to this clone: Within the sample, other DNA sequences also encode this same CDR3. The J gene is TRBJ2-1, the V gene TRBV27; 8 positions match TRBD2. The CDR3 length is 12 residues. Unmatched junction bases numbered 0, after V lost 4 bases and J lost 7 bases. Germline CDR1 MNHEY, CDR2 SMNVEV (reference sequence). The CDR3 reads CASSSSGNEQFF. The DNA for the CDR3 is TGTGCCAGCAGTTCTAGCGGGAATGAGCAGTTCTTC.

The chain has TRBV2 and TRBJ2-5; the match to TRBD1 covers 7 bases. This CDR3 region has 16 residues. Germline trimming cut 6 bases from V and 0 bases from J; bases unmatched to any gene: 10. Germline-derived CDR1 and CDR2 are SNHLY and FYNNEI. The CDR3 coding sequence is TGTGCCAGCAGCGATCCGGGACAGAGATACCAAGAGACCCAGTACTTC. Its protein is CASSDPGQRYQETQYF.

This chain uses TRBV11-2 with TRBJ2-7; 8 positions match TRBD2. Germline CDR1 SGHAT, CDR2 FQNNGV. The CDR3 has 16 amino acids. The J segment lost 0 bases and the V segment lost 6 bases, leaving 10 bases of the junction unmatched. The CDR3 sequence is CASSPIAGLNSYEQYF. CDR3 nucleotides: TGTGCCAGCAGTCCTATAGCGGGGCTCAACTCCTACGAGCAGTACTTC. The full variable domain, completed using reference TRBV11-2 and TRBJ2-7, is EAGVAQSPRYKIIEKRQSVAFWCNPISGHATLYWYQQILGQGPKLLIQFQNNGVVDDSQLPKDRFSAERLKGVDSTLKIQPAKLEDSAVYLCASSPIAGLNSYEQYFGPGTRLTVT.

This rearrangement joins TRBV7-2 to TRBJ2-5; the D gene is possibly TRBD1 (6 bases). The CDR3 spans 14 residues. Germline CDR1 SGHTA, CDR2 FQGNSA. Trimming took off 4 bases at V and 5 bases at J, with 14 bases between the two ends. The CDR3 DNA reads TGTGCCAGCAGCTCATCGGTCCAGGGGGAGACCCAGTACTTC. Protein sequence: CASSSSVQGETQYF.